Below are 3 T cell receptor beta chains sequenced from a single sample in a study of vaccination and CD4 T cells after COVID-19. Their cognate antigens are unknown. Cultured CD4+ T-cell DNA underwent Oncomine TCR Beta short-read sequencing. One entry per CDR3 protein, called by TCRdb with MiXCR from the PCR reads. The table has almost 20,000 distinct CDR3 sequences, 65% to 80% seen once. The treatment was: approximately 9-day PBMC culture with coronavirus spike peptide pools or control peptides (ViraFEST assay). This sample comprised CD4+ T cells from blood, cultured in vitro, obtained after SARS-CoV-2 vaccination. Source of these receptors: a human donor who received a COVID-19 vaccine.

The genes are TRBV7-3 and TRBJ2-1; TRBD1 matches at 12 bases. The germline V gene has CDR1 SGHTA and CDR2 FQGTGA. Germline trimming cut 4 bases from V and 5 bases from J; bases unmatched to any gene: 3. This CDR3 has 15 amino acids. CDR3 sequence: CASSSGTGGHNEQFF. The CDR3 bases are TGTGCCAGCAGCTCCGGGACAGGGGGCCACAATGAGCAGTTCTTC.

V usage is TRBV10-1 and J usage is TRBJ1-1, with 7 bases that match TRBD1. The CDR3 runs 13 residues. The germline V gene has CDR1 WNHNN and CDR2 SYGVQD (reference sequence). The V and J ends lost 6 bases and 5 bases, in that order; junction bases with no gene match: 6. This CDR3 reads CASRRQGTTEAFF. In nucleotides, the CDR3 is TGCGCCAGCAGACGACAGGGAACTACTGAAGCTTTCTTT.

The chain is built from TRBV6-2 or TRBV6-3 and TRBJ1-2; D not resolved. This CDR3 spans 13 amino acids. The V end lost 1 base, the J end lost 4 bases, and 7 bases lay between the germline ends. Germline values: CDR1 MNHEY, CDR2 SVGEGT. CDR3 loop: CASSYWRIYGYTF. The CDR3, as DNA: TGTGCCAGCAGTTACTGGCGCATCTATGGCTACACCTTC.